Below, 22 T cell receptor beta chains from the same sample are listed, as sequenced in a study of blood T cells in healthy people across ages. A sample-barcoded 5' primer and a J-beta primer mix were used in a second PCR of about 7 to 12 cycles. TCRdb ran MiXCR on the 5' RACE reads and lists one entry per CDR3 protein. The table has around 1,700,000 distinct CDR3 sequences, 28% seen once. What was sequenced was blood. All receptors derive from a woman in her twenties or thirties in good health.

V usage is TRBV12-3 or TRBV12-4 and J usage is TRBJ2-3; no reliable D call. V was clipped by 2 bases and J by 1 base, with 10 bases between them. The CDR3 covers 15 residues. This CDR3 is CASSLNSGGTDTQYF. CDR3 nucleotides: TGTGCCAGCAGTTTAAATAGTGGGGGCACAGATACGCAGTATTTT.

CDR3: CASSLRQGMIEAFF. As DNA, the CDR3 is TGCGCCAGCAGCTTGCGACAGGGGATGATAGAAGCTTTCTTT. The chain combines TRBV5-1 with TRBJ1-1; TRBD1 matches at 8 bases. V trimming: 1 base; J trimming: 8 bases; junction bases outside the gene matches: 7. CDR1 SGHRS and CDR2 YFSETQ come from the germline V gene. The CDR3 consists of 14 residues.

A note on this clonotype: One end of the junction fails to match germline, which may point to a read error. The chain is built from TRBV11-2 and TRBJ2-1; 9 bases map to TRBD2. CDR1 SGHAT and CDR2 FQNNGV come from the germline V gene. The CDR3 is 17 amino acids. DNA for the CDR3: TGTACCAGCAGCTTAGTGGCTAGCGGGAAAGGCTACAATGAGCAGTTCTTC. This gives the protein CTSSLVASGKGYNEQFF.

The chain recombines TRBV27 with TRBJ2-1, with 11 bases matching TRBD2. This CDR3 has 17 residues. CDR1 and CDR2 from the germline V gene are MNHEY and SMNVEV (reference sequence). The V segment lost 8 bases and the J segment 4 bases; nucleotides outside the gene matches: 13. For the CDR3, the DNA is TGTGCCAGCGGAATCCTCTCCCCTAGCGGGGGGTACAATGAGCAGTTCTTC. Encoded protein: CASGILSPSGGYNEQFF.

This clonotype was recorded many times. CDR3 coding DNA: TGCAGCGTTCTTCCTGTACCCGAAGCTTTCTTT. Its protein is CSVLPVPEAFF. The chain combines TRBV29-1 with TRBJ1-1, with D hard to call. Germline CDR1 and CDR2: SQVTM and ANQGSEA. CDR3 length equals 11 residues. V was pared by 5 bases and J by 8 bases, with 12 bases between.

This clonotype was counted only a few times. J is TRBJ2-7 and V is TRBV25-1; 8 bases are a match to TRBD1. V was clipped by 1 base and J by 2 bases; unmatched bases: 7. The CDR3 totals 16 residues. Per germline, CDR1 MGHDK and CDR2 SYGVNS. The CDR3 protein is CASSESVTGVPYEQYF. The DNA for the CDR3 is TGTGCCAGCAGTGAATCGGTGACAGGGGTTCCCTACGAGCAGTACTTC.

This clonotype was picked up a small number of times. The chain combines TRBV30 with TRBJ2-5, with a tentative D call TRBD1 (7 bases). CDR3 length: 15 amino acids. CDR1 and CDR2 (germline): GTSNPN, SVGIG (reference sequence). Trimming took 3 bases from V and 2 from J, leaving 16 bases between them. CDR3 nucleotides: TGTGCCTGGAGGCAGGGGGGTCAGGTGCAAGAGACCCAGTACTTC. It codes for CAWRQGGQVQETQYF.

This clonotype has only a few counts. The chain couples TRBV6-8 to TRBJ1-2, with a possible D match to TRBD1 (6 bases). V dropped 10 bases and J dropped 4 bases, with 16 bases sitting between them. This CDR3 comprises 13 residues. Germline V gives CDR1 MNHGY, CDR2 SAAAGT. The CDR3: CANIIGGRYGYTF. CDR3 nucleotide sequence: TGTGCCAACATAATCGGGGGCCGCTATGGCTACACCTTC.

The rearrangement joins TRBV5-1 to TRBJ2-7; the D is unclear. This CDR3 comprises 16 residues. V was cut by 2 bases and J by 0 bases, with 15 bases left in between. CDR1 and CDR2 from the germline V gene are SGHRS and YFSETQ. DNA for the CDR3: TGCGCCAGCAGCTTTGGTGGTGGGCCCCGCTCCTACGAGCAGTACTTC. As protein: CASSFGGGPRSYEQYF.

The chain couples TRBV10-1 to TRBJ2-3; the D is unclear. The CDR3 covers 16 residues. Trimming took 3 bases from V and 1 from J, leaving 14 bases between them. Germline CDR1 is WNHNN and CDR2 is SYGVQD (reference sequence). CDR3 residues: CASSDNPRRGTDTQYF. The CDR3 DNA is TGCGCCAGCAGTGATAACCCGAGACGCGGCACAGATACGCAGTATTTT.

In this sample, this clonotype turned up a few times. The chain employs TRBV7-9 and TRBJ2-3, with TRBD2 matching over 9 bases. Germline CDR1 SEHNR, CDR2 FQNEAQ (reference sequence). Germline trimming cut 4 bases from V and 3 bases from J; bases unmatched to any gene: 8. The CDR3 runs to 16 residues. CDR3 protein: CASSSLAGKGTDTQYF. CDR3 DNA: TGTGCCAGCAGCTCGCTAGCGGGAAAGGGGACAGATACGCAGTATTTT.

The rearrangement joins TRBV5-1 to TRBJ1-6; D uncertain. The CDR3 is 15 residues long. V lost 4 bases and J lost 6, with 14 bases in between. Per germline, CDR1 SGHRS and CDR2 YFSETQ. The CDR3 DNA is TGCGCCAGCAGCAGGGTGGGAGAAGGTAATTCACCCCTCCACTTT. It is translated as CASSRVGEGNSPLHF. Based on the CDR3 plus reference TRBV5-1 and TRBJ1-6, the full variable domain is KAGVTQTPRYLIKTRGQQVTLSCSPISGHRSVSWYQQTPGQGLQFLFEYFSETQRNKGNFPGRFSGRQFSNSRSEMNVSTLELGDSALYLCASSRVGEGNSPLHFGNGTRLTVT.

This sequence joins TRBV6-2 or TRBV6-3 and TRBJ2-1, with D perhaps given as TRBD1 or TRBD2 (5 bases each). CDR1 and CDR2 from the germline V gene are MNHEY and SVGEGT. Trimming shortened V by 7 bases and J by 2 bases, and 12 bases separated the two germline ends. This CDR3 has 14 residues. This CDR3 reads CASIRDAAYNEQFF. The CDR3 nucleotides are TGTGCCAGCATCCGGGACGCCGCCTACAATGAGCAGTTCTTC.

This clonotype was counted a few times. This chain links TRBV5-1 with TRBJ2-1; a weak D match, TRBD2 (6 bases). The length of the CDR3 is 14 residues. The V gene lost 4 bases and the J gene lost 10 bases, with 18 bases spanning the gap. Germline V CDR1 and CDR2: SGHRS, YFSETQ. The CDR3 loop is CASSRTGLEAEQFF. The CDR3 DNA is TGCGCCAGCAGCCGGACGGGACTCGAAGCCGAGCAGTTCTTC.

V usage is TRBV15 and J usage is TRBJ2-6, with D uncertain. Between the trimmed V and J ends, which lost 0 bases and 4 bases, there was a span of 7 bases. The CDR3 has 15 residues. The germline CDR1 and CDR2 sequences are LNHNV and YYDKDF (reference sequence). Written as DNA, the CDR3 is TGTGCCACCAGCAGAGAAGGTTCCGGGGCCAACGTCCTGACTTTC. This codes for CATSREGSGANVLTF.

This clonotype occurred a few times. The chain recombines TRBV11-2 with TRBJ2-2; 7 bases agree with TRBD2. Germline assignment: CDR1 SGHAT and CDR2 FQNNGV. The CDR3 consists of 18 residues. The junction had 15 bases not matched to a gene; V was cut back by 7 bases and J by 1 base. In DNA form, the CDR3 reads TGTGCCAGCAACCCGTCGGGGGGACCAAAAAGGAACACCGGGGAGCTGTTTTTT. This codes for CASNPSGGPKRNTGELFF.

This clonotype was recorded a few times. V gene TRBV5-6 combines with J gene TRBJ1-6; D perhaps matches TRBD1 (6 bases). The V gene's germline CDR1 is SGHDT and CDR2 YYEEEE. The CDR3 sequence is 16 residues long. V was trimmed by 2 bases and J by 12 bases, leaving 21 bases between them. CDR3 residues: CASSLGVQGIRVPLHF. CDR3 sequence (DNA): TGTGCCAGCAGCTTAGGAGTACAGGGTATTCGGGTACCCCTCCACTTT.

This clonotype has just a few counts. This rearrangement joins TRBV20-1 to TRBJ1-4; D ambiguous. The V end was cut by 2 bases, the J end by 3 bases, with 16 bases between. CDR3 size: 16 residues. Germline-derived CDR1 and CDR2 are DFQATT and SNEGSKA (reference sequence). The CDR3 here is CSARYSGAAANEKLFF. CDR3 coding DNA: TGCAGTGCTAGATACTCCGGTGCTGCGGCTAATGAAAAACTGTTTTTT.

The rearrangement joins TRBV7-6 to TRBJ2-6; D may be TRBD1 or TRBD2 (5 bases each). V lost 5 bases, J lost 1 base, and 15 bases lay in between. This CDR3 is built from 17 residues. Germline lookup yields CDR1 SGHVS and CDR2 FNYEAQ. CDR3 sequence: CASSPKRGTSGANVLTF. DNA for the CDR3: TGTGCCAGCAGCCCCAAGAGGGGCACTTCTGGGGCCAACGTCCTGACTTTC.

With regard to this clonotype: The junction differs from germline at one of its ends, possibly a read error. This chain's CDR3 is CTSGQGTASGVYTF. The DNA for the CDR3 is TGCACCAGCGGACAAGGGACAGCCTCCGGTGTCTACACCTTC. The rearrangement links TRBV5-1 to TRBJ1-2; 7 positions agree with TRBD1. Germline-derived CDR1 and CDR2 are SGHRS and YFSETQ. The CDR3 runs 14 residues.

CDR3 DNA: TGTGCTAGTGGTTCAGGACAGGGGAGAGTTGAGACCCAGTACTTC. Protein sequence: CASGSGQGRVETQYF. The chain couples TRBV12-5 to TRBJ2-5; 9 bases fit TRBD1. The CDR3 is 15 amino acids. The germline V gene encodes CDR1 LGHNT and CDR2 FRNRAP. The V segment lost 4 bases and the J segment 5 bases; nucleotides outside the gene matches: 8.

The table lists this clonotype with a few counts. The rearrangement joins TRBV12-3 or TRBV12-4 to TRBJ2-5, with TRBD2 matching 7 bases. The closer fit of TRBJ2-7 to the DNA end suggests the J call may be wrong. The CDR3 spans 14 residues. CDR3 protein: CASTRGEGHSEQYF. The CDR3 DNA follows: TGTGCCAGCACCCGGGGGGAGGGGCATAGCGAGCAGTACTTC.